This T cell receptor (beta chain) came from a study of T cells in Graves' hyperthyroidism and ophthalmopathy. Findings of the study overall: Model output signaled ophthalmopathy a median approximately 6 months ahead of onset.

This clonotype showed up just a few times. The antigen remains unidentified. Clinical symptoms, serum thyroxine, TRAb, thyroid ultrasound and orbital computed tomography established diagnosis. Germline-derived CDR1 and CDR2 are SNHLY and FYNNEI. Trimming cost V 5 bases and J 4 bases, with 11 bases left between them. The CDR3 sequence is 13 residues long. Using RNA transcripts as the source, TCR beta CDR3 regions were amplified. HTBI primers were the set used in a first-round RT-PCR of the TCR CDR3. TCRdb independently ran MiXCR on the multiplex PCR reads; one entry per CDR3 protein. The sample includes hundreds of thousands of distinct CDR3 sequences, 45% of them seen just once.

This TCR came from an adult man with Graves' disease, either hyperthyroidism or ophthalmopathy (not recorded which). The genes are TRBV2 and TRBJ1-1; D is possibly TRBD1 (5 bases). The sequencing input was peripheral blood or thyroid tissue (not recorded which). The CDR3 reads CASSYGAGTEAFF. DNA of the CDR3: TGTGCCAGCAGTTATGGGGCGGGCACTGAAGCTTTCTTT. Filled out from reference TRBV2 and TRBJ1-1, the complete variable domain reads EPEVTQTPSHQVTQMGQEVILRCVPISNHLYFYWYRQILGQKVEFLVSFYNNEISEKSEIFDDQFSVERPDGSNFTLKIRSTKLEDSAMYFCASSYGAGTEAFFGQGTRLTVV.